The rows below give T cell receptor beta chains drawn from one sample of a study of shared clonotypes between healthy human individuals. Clones were sequenced by immunoSEQ multiplex PCR, and TCRdb holds only the in-frame ones, with some missing. The sample holds about 680,000 clones, about 90% seen once. Specimen: naive CD8+ T cells sorted from blood. The receptors were sampled from a man aged 25 to 40 in good health. Both conserved end residues are part of each CDR3. Each record gives: J gene, D gene, V gene, clone size, CDR3 DNA, CDR3 protein. A D gene is named only where the DNA matches it firmly. The size field is filled for only some rows; it gives once, few, many or a size class.

>TRBJ2-4|NA|TRBV5-6|NA
TGTGCCAGCAGCTTGTCGGCCGGTCCGGCCAAAAACATTCAGTACTTC
CASSLSAGPAKNIQYF
>TRBJ2-3|NA|TRBV9|NA
TGTGCCAGCAGCGTAGATGCAGTGACGCAGTATTTT
CASSVDAVTQYF
>TRBJ2-7|TRBD1|TRBV4-1|NA
TGCGCCAGCAGCTTCCGGGACAGGGGTATTAGGGAGCAGTACTTC
CASSFRDRGIREQYF
>TRBJ1-2|TRBD1|TRBV5-6|NA
TGTGCCAGCAGCTTGGGGACAGGGAAATACACCTTC
CASSLGTGKYTF
>TRBJ1-5|NA|TRBV4-3|NA
TGCGCCAGCAGCCAAGATTTATCTGGGTTAGGTCAGCCCCAGCATTTT
CASSQDLSGLGQPQHF
>TRBJ1-3|NA|TRBV9|NA
TGTGCCAGCAGCGTAGGGGGGGTGGCCTCTGGAAACACCATATATTTT
CASSVGGVASGNTIYF
>TRBJ2-2|TRBD1|TRBV4-1|once
TGCGCCAGCAGCGACGTAGGGACAGCGAACACCGGGGAGCTGTTTTTT
CASSDVGTANTGELFF
>TRBJ2-3|TRBD2|TRBV5-8|once
TGTGCCAGCAGCACGGGACTAGCAGAGGGGGATACGCAGTATTTT
CASSTGLAEGDTQYF
>TRBJ2-5|NA|TRBV2|NA
TGTGCCAGCAGTGGCCTAGGGGGCCAAGAGACCCAGTACTTC
CASSGLGGQETQYF
>TRBJ1-5|TRBD1|TRBV28|NA
TGTGCCAGCAGTTATACAGGGGGGAGCAATCAGCCCCAGCATTTT
CASSYTGGSNQPQHF
>TRBJ2-1|NA|TRBV9|NA
TGTGCCAGCAGCTTGGACAGCCCGAATGAGCAGTTCTTC
CASSLDSPNEQFF
>TRBJ2-7|NA|TRBV20-1|NA
TGCAGTGCTCCGGACCCCTACGAGCAGTACTTC
CSAPDPYEQYF
>TRBJ2-6|NA|TRBV30|NA
TGTGCCTGGAGCCAAGACTCTGGGGCCAACGTCCTGACTTTC
CAWSQDSGANVLTF
>TRBJ2-7|NA|TRBV6-1|NA
TGTGCCAGCAGTGATGGATTAACCTACGAGCAGTACTTC
CASSDGLTYEQYF
>TRBJ2-5|TRBD2|TRBV7-7|NA
TGTGCCAGCAGCTTATCTGCGGGAGGAGGTGAGACCCAGTACTTC
CASSLSAGGGETQYF
>TRBJ1-1|NA|TRBV27|NA
TGTGCCAGCAGTGAGGATAGGAACACTGAAGCTTTCTTT
CASSEDRNTEAFF
>TRBJ2-7|TRBD2|TRBV29-1|NA
TGCAGCGTTGAAGGACTAGCGGGAGAATTCGAGCAGTACTTC
CSVEGLAGEFEQYF
>TRBJ2-3|NA|TRBV6-4|NA
TGTGCCAGCAGCCCTATCCGGGGGGCGGGAGAAGGGTGGGGTACGCAGTATTTT
CASSPIRGAGEGWGTQYF
>TRBJ2-3|NA|TRBV6-6|once
TGTGCCAGCAGTTATGTCCGTGGTAGCACAGATACGCAGTATTTT
CASSYVRGSTDTQYF
>TRBJ2-2|TRBD2|TRBV11-2|NA
TGTGCCAGCAGCCTCGTAGCGGGAGTTATCGGGGAGCTGTTTTTT
CASSLVAGVIGELFF
>TRBJ2-5|TRBD2|TRBV5-4|NA
TGTGCCAGCAGCTTGAGCCTAGCGGAAGAGACCCAGTACTTC
CASSLSLAEETQYF
>TRBJ1-1|TRBD1|TRBV7-2|NA
TGTGCCAGCAGCTTCGGCGCAGGGGGCATGACTGAAGCTTTCTTT
CASSFGAGGMTEAFF
>TRBJ1-5|TRBD1|TRBV7-9|NA
TGTGCCAGCGCCGCCGGGACAGGGTTTTCGGAGCCCCAGCATTTT
CASAAGTGFSEPQHF
>TRBJ2-5|NA|TRBV6-6|NA
TGTGCCAGCACCCATTCTGTGGAGAGTAGGGAGACCCAGTACTTC
CASTHSVESRETQYF
>TRBJ2-1|NA|TRBV28|once
TGTGCCAGCAGGCGATTCGGCAAAGGGCATGAGCAGTTCTTC
CASRRFGKGHEQFF
>TRBJ1-1|TRBD1|TRBV7-6|NA
TGTGCCAGCAGCACGGGACAGTTGAACACTGAAGCTTTCTTT
CASSTGQLNTEAFF
>TRBJ2-3|TRBD2|TRBV9|NA
TGTGCCAGCAGCGCCTCTGGTGGCGGGGGTACAGATACGCAGTATTTT
CASSASGGGGTDTQYF
>TRBJ2-2|NA|TRBV29-1|NA
TGCAGCGCCGTACACGTGAACACCGGGGAGCTGTTTTTT
CSAVHVNTGELFF
>TRBJ2-7|TRBD1|TRBV25-1|many
TGTGCCAGCAGTGAAGGGACAGAGTACGAGCAGTACTTC
CASSEGTEYEQYF
>TRBJ1-2|TRBD1|TRBV5-1|NA
TGCGCCAGCAGCTACTGGACAGGGAATAACTATGGCTACACCTTC
CASSYWTGNNYGYTF
>TRBJ1-3|TRBD1|TRBV7-2|NA
TGTGCCAGCAGCTTAGTCGGACAGGGGGCATCAGTGACTGGAAACACCATATATTTT
CASSLVGQGASVTGNTIYF
>TRBJ2-3|TRBD2|TRBV9|NA
TGTGCCAGCAGCGTAGCGGCGGGAGGAACAGATACGCAGTATTTT
CASSVAAGGTDTQYF
>TRBJ1-1|NA|TRBV5-3|NA
TGTGCCAGAAGCTTATCAGCTTTCTTT
CARSLSAFF
>TRBJ2-2|TRBD1|TRBV5-4|NA
TGTGCCAGCAGCCCGATAGGACAGGGAATGGAAACCGGGGAGCTGTTTTTT
CASSPIGQGMETGELFF
>TRBJ2-7|NA|TRBV4-1|NA
TGCGCCAGCAGCCAAGATAGGGGGATTGTATCCTACGAGCAGTACTTC
CASSQDRGIVSYEQYF
>TRBJ1-1|TRBD1|TRBV11-2|NA
TGTGCCAGCAGCTTCTCTCGGACAGGGGGGACTGAAGCTTTCTTT
CASSFSRTGGTEAFF
>TRBJ2-1|TRBD2|TRBV29-1|NA
TGCAGCGTTTCGGGACTAGTGGCGCACAATGAGCAGTTCTTC
CSVSGLVAHNEQFF
>TRBJ2-7|NA|TRBV14|NA
TGTGCCAGCAGCCACAGGGGGACTAGGGCCCTCTACGAGCAGTACTTC
CASSHRGTRALYEQYF
>TRBJ2-5|NA|TRBV18|NA
TGTGCCAGCTCGATATTCGGACAGCTAGAGACCCAGTACTTC
CASSIFGQLETQYF
>TRBJ2-7|TRBD1|TRBV6-5|NA
TGTGCCAGCGGATTGCTCAGGGGGGAGCAGTACTTC
CASGLLRGEQYF
>TRBJ2-7|NA|TRBV7-9|NA
TGTGCCAGCAGCCATCCCCGGAGCTACGAGCAGTACTTC
CASSHPRSYEQYF
>TRBJ2-5|NA|TRBV10-2|NA
TGCGCCAGCATGGGGGAGACCCAGTACTTC
CASMGETQYF
>TRBJ2-7|NA|TRBV4-3|NA
TGCGCCAGCAGCCCGGGGCTGAGCTACGAGCAGTACTTC
CASSPGLSYEQYF
>TRBJ2-4|NA|TRBV6-6|NA
TGTGCCAGCAGTCCCGGGACCCTAGAAAACATTCAGTACTTC
CASSPGTLENIQYF
>TRBJ2-1|TRBD2|TRBV9|NA
TGTGCCAGCAGCGTAGAGGGGCGGGAGTCCAATGAGCAGTTCTTC
CASSVEGRESNEQFF
>TRBJ2-1|NA|TRBV6-5|NA
TGTGCCAGCAGTTCTAGCGTATGGGTTGAGCAGTTCTTC
CASSSSVWVEQFF